These 16 T cell receptor beta chains share one sample of origin, sequenced in a study of cytomegalovirus exposure and HLA in healthy donors. The PCR contained 60 Vbeta and 13 Jbeta primers. The data were produced by immunoSEQ multiplex PCR, yet TCRdb's version contains in-frame clones alone and is incomplete. Counted here are under 200,000 clones, roughly four fifths occurring once; the ten biggest clones make up roughly 1.9%. Source material: PBMCs. Source of these receptors: a woman aged 25 to 45 in good health and CMV-seropositive.

The rearrangement uses TRBV5-4 and TRBJ2-1; 13 bases are shared with TRBD2. V lost 4 bases to trimming and J lost 8 bases; unmatched junction nucleotides: 9. Germline CDR1 SGHNT, CDR2 YYREEE (reference sequence). The CDR3 runs 16 residues. CDR3 nucleotides: TGTGCCAGCAGCATTCGGACTAGCGGGAGTGGAGATGAGCAGTTCTTC. Amino acid sequence: CASSIRTSGSGDEQFF.

This clone was recorded only once. The V and J genes are TRBV5-6 and TRBJ2-1; 8 bases map to TRBD1. Germline V CDR1 and CDR2: SGHDT, YYEEEE. The CDR3 loop spans 14 amino acids. J gave up 2 bases and V 3 bases, and 1 base lay outside the gene matches. The DNA of the CDR3 is TGTGCCAGCAGCTGGGGACAGGCCTACAATGAGCAGTTCTTC. Amino acid sequence: CASSWGQAYNEQFF. The whole variable domain, remainder taken from reference TRBV5-6 and TRBJ2-1, is DAGVTQSPTHLIKTRGQQVTLRCSPKSGHDTVSWYQQALGQGPQFIFQYYEEEERQRGNFPDRFSGHQFPNYSSELNVNALLLGDSALYLCASSWGQAYNEQFFGPGTRLTVL.

V gene TRBV2 combines with J gene TRBJ1-2; the match to TRBD1 covers 7 bases. The V and J ends lost 5 bases and 7 bases, in that order; junction bases with no gene match: 7. The CDR3 length is 13 residues. The germline CDR1 and CDR2 sequences are SNHLY and FYNNEI. The CDR3 region is CASSYRTGPGYTF. For the CDR3, the DNA is TGTGCCAGCAGTTACAGGACAGGCCCTGGCTACACCTTC.

V usage is TRBV10-3 and J usage is TRBJ1-3; 8 positions match TRBD1. V dropped 3 bases and J dropped 3; count of bases not matched to a gene: 4. Germline V gives CDR1 ENHRY, CDR2 SYGVKD. The CDR3 is 15 residues long. For the CDR3, the DNA is TGTGCCATCAGTGACCCCAGGGGGCTTGGAAACACCATATATTTT. Translated: CAISDPRGLGNTIYF.

The gene calls are TRBV7-6 and TRBJ1-4; D is uncertain. V dropped 1 base and J dropped 8 bases, with 17 bases sitting between them. The length of the CDR3 is 16 residues. CDR1 is SGHVS, CDR2 FNYEAQ, per germline. CDR3 coding DNA: TGTGCCAGCAGCTTAGGCCCTGGAAACACGGAGGAAAAACTGTTTTTT. Protein product: CASSLGPGNTEEKLFF.

The chain carries TRBV11-2 and TRBJ2-3; 7 positions match TRBD1. V lost 5 bases and J lost 5; bases outside the gene matches: 1. This CDR3 spans 12 amino acids. CDR1 SGHAT and CDR2 FQNNGV come from the germline V gene. CDR3 amino acids: CASSRQGDTQYF. The CDR3 DNA reads TGTGCCAGCAGCAGACAGGGAGATACGCAGTATTTT.

This clone was seen only once. The chain uses TRBV7-2 and TRBJ2-1, with D possibly matching TRBD2 (5 bases). The CDR3 has 16 residues. Germline V gene sequence: CDR1 SGHTA, CDR2 FQGNSA. V lost 2 bases to trimming and J lost 0 bases, with 11 bases between them. The CDR3 nucleotides are TGTGCCAGCAGCTTATTGGTGGGGAGCTCCTACAATGAGCAGTTCTTC. Translation: CASSLLVGSSYNEQFF.

This clone has just one count. The rearrangement links TRBV18 to TRBJ2-5; TRBD1 matches 8 bases. CDR3 size: 16 residues. Germline-derived CDR1 and CDR2 are KGHSH and LQKENI. V dropped 6 bases and J dropped 4; count of bases not matched to a gene: 13. The CDR3 DNA follows: TGTGCCAGCTCCCGCTTGGACCAGGGGGCGCGAGAGACCCAGTACTTC. Its translation: CASSRLDQGARETQYF.

This chain joins TRBV19 and TRBJ1-2; TRBD1 is a possible D gene (6 bases). V was cut by 9 bases and J by 0 bases, with 11 bases left in between. The length of the CDR3 is 13 residues. CDR1 LNHDA and CDR2 SQIVND come from the germline V gene (reference sequence). CDR3 sequence: CASGGRTNYGYTF. CDR3 coding DNA: TGTGCCAGCGGGGGGCGGACTAACTATGGCTACACCTTC.

The chain combines TRBV9 with TRBJ2-3; 7 bases fit TRBD2. The CDR3 runs to 16 residues. The V segment lost 0 bases and the J segment 3 bases; nucleotides outside the gene matches: 7. Germline loops: CDR1 SGDLS, CDR2 YYNGEE. CDR3 protein: CASSVEVGGGTDTQYF. Here the CDR3 DNA reads TGTGCCAGCAGCGTAGAAGTGGGGGGGGGTACAGATACGCAGTATTTT.

The rearrangement joins TRBV29-1 to TRBJ2-3, with D perhaps matching TRBD1 (5 bases). This CDR3 is built from 13 residues. CDR1 is SQVTM and CDR2 is ANQGSEA in the germline V gene. V lost 2 bases and J 6 bases, leaving 12 bases between the germline ends. The CDR3 loop reads CSVEPGLGDTQYF. CDR3 coding DNA: TGCAGCGTTGAACCAGGGCTTGGGGATACGCAGTATTTT.

The gene calls are TRBV30 and TRBJ1-2; a possible D gene is TRBD1 (6 bases). In germline, CDR1 is GTSNPN, CDR2 SVGIG (reference sequence). This CDR3 is built from 15 residues. V was shortened by 2 bases and J by 5 bases, with 18 bases between the two germline ends. In DNA form, the CDR3 reads TGTGCCTGGAGTTCGCCGGGACACCCCCTTTATGGCTACACCTTC. This gives the protein CAWSSPGHPLYGYTF.

This clone was counted only a few times. The J gene is TRBJ1-2, the V gene TRBV5-4; no clear D gene. The CDR3 sequence is 13 residues long. The V end lost 3 bases, the J end lost 11 bases, and 17 bases lay between the germline ends. Germline values: CDR1 SGHNT, CDR2 YYREEE (reference sequence). In DNA, the CDR3 is TGTGCCAGCAGCTCACCCGATGACTGGAGGTACACCTTC. This translates into CASSSPDDWRYTF.

The chain joins TRBV6-6 to TRBJ2-7; TRBD2 matches at 8 bases. J was trimmed by 2 bases and V by 2 bases; bases with no gene match: 8. Germline CDR1 is MNHNY and CDR2 is SVGAGI (reference sequence). The CDR3 length is 16 residues. CDR3 sequence: CASSYADAGGTYEQYF. The CDR3 DNA reads TGTGCCAGCAGTTACGCGGATGCGGGAGGCACCTACGAGCAGTACTTC.

The V gene is TRBV28, the J gene TRBJ1-6, with D unclear. The CDR3 consists of 14 residues. Trimming left V 3 bases short and J 7 bases short, with 10 bases between. Germline V lookup: CDR1 MDHEN, CDR2 SYDVKM. DNA for the CDR3: TGTGCCAGCAGTTTCTCGAGTCGAAATTCACCCCTCCACTTT. As protein: CASSFSSRNSPLHF.

The V and J genes are TRBV29-1 and TRBJ2-7, with a tentative D call TRBD1 (6 bases). V was clipped by 4 bases and J by 6 bases, with 10 bases between them. CDR3 length equals 11 residues. The germline V gene has CDR1 SQVTM and CDR2 ANQGSEA. DNA for the CDR3: TGCAGCGTTGGTAGGACAGCCGAGCAGTACTTC. Amino acid sequence: CSVGRTAEQYF.